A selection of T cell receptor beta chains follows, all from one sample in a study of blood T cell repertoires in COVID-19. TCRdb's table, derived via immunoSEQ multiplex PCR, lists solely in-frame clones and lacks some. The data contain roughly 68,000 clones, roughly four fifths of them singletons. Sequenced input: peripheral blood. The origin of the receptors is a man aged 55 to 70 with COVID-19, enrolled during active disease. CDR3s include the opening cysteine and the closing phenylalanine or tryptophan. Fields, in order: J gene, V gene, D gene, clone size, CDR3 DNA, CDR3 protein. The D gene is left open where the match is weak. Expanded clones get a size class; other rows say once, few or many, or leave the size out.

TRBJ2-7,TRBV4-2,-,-,TGTGCCAGCAGTATGGGACTCAAGGACGAGCAGTACTTC,CASSMGLKDEQYF
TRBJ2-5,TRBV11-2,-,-,TGTGCCAGCAGCTTGGATCCAGGGGTCGGCGAGACCCAGTACTTC,CASSLDPGVGETQYF
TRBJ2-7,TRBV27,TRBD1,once,TGTGCCAGCAACCACCTCCCCGGGACAGGCGGCTACGAGCAGTACTTC,CASNHLPGTGGYEQYF
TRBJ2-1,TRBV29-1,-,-,TGCAGCGCTGCCAGGGAACGGACGTCCAATGAGCAGTTCTTC,CSAARERTSNEQFF
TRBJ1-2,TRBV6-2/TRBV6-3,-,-,TGTGCCAGCAGTTACTCGTCCGGGGGACGTGGCTACACCTTC,CASSYSSGGRGYTF
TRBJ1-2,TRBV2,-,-,TGTGCCAGCAGCCTCTCAGGAAGAGATGGCTACACCTTC,CASSLSGRDGYTF
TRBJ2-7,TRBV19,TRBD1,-,TGTGCCAGTACCGGACAGGGGCCATACGAGCAGTACTTC,CASTGQGPYEQYF
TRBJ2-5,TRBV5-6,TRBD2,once,TGTGCCAGCAGCTCGATAGCGGGGGTCGGGTGGGAGACCCAGTACTTC,CASSSIAGVGWETQYF
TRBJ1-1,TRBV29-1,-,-,TGCAGCGTCGTTCCACAGGGAGCTTTCTTT,CSVVPQGAFF
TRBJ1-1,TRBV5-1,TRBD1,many,TGCGCCAGCAGCTTGGGGCAGGGGGTTGAAGCTTTCTTT,CASSLGQGVEAFF
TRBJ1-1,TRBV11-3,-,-,TGTGCCAGCAGCTCAGGGGAGAACACTGAAGCTTTCTTT,CASSSGENTEAFF
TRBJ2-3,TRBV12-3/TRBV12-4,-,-,TGTGCCAGCAGTCTGAGGTCGACTTATACGCAGTATTTT,CASSLRSTYTQYF
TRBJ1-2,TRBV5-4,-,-,TGTGCCAGCAGCAGGGAATACAGGGCCAACTATGGCTACACCTTC,CASSREYRANYGYTF
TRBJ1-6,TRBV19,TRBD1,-,TGTGCCAGTAGTTGGTTCAGGGGGCGTTGGAATTCACCCCTCCACTTT,CASSWFRGRWNSPLHF
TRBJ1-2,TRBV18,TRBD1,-,TGTGCCAGCTCACCACCGGGACAGGGGATCGATGGCTACACCTTC,CASSPPGQGIDGYTF
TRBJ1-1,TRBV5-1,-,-,TGCGCCAGCAGCGGGGGGTTAGTGGGCTTCAGTGAAGCTTTCTTT,CASSGGLVGFSEAFF
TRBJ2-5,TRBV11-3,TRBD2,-,TGTGCCAGCAGCCCTAGGGGACTAGCGGGAGTGGGTGAGACCCAGTACTTC,CASSPRGLAGVGETQYF
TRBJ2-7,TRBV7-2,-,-,TGTGCCAGCAGCCCTCTCACAACGGGCGAGCAGTACTTC,CASSPLTTGEQYF
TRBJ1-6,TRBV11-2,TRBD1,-,TGTGCCAGCAGCCCGACAGGGGGCCATTCACCCCTCCACTTT,CASSPTGGHSPLHF
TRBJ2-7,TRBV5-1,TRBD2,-,TGCGCCAGCAGCCCTAGCCCGACTAGCGTCTACGAGCAGTACTTC,CASSPSPTSVYEQYF
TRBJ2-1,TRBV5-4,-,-,TGTGCCAGCAGCCACCAGAACAATGAGCAGTTCTTC,CASSHQNNEQFF
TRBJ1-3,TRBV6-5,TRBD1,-,TGTGCCAGCACGGGGCTGCGACAGGGTCCCCACACCATATATTTT,CASTGLRQGPHTIYF
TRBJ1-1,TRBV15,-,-,TGTGCCACCAGCAGAGACAGGGTGACTGAAGCTTTCTTT,CATSRDRVTEAFF
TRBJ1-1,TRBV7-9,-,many,TGTGCCAGCAGCATTTGGGGGGGAGACACTGAAGCTTTCTTT,CASSIWGGDTEAFF
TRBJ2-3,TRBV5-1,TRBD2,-,TGCGCCAGCAGCCCGGGACTAGGGGGCACAGATACGCAGTATTTT,CASSPGLGGTDTQYF
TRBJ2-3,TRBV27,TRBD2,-,TGTGCCAGCAGTTTGAAGCGGGAGGCCCAACGGGGCACAGATACGCAGTATTTT,CASSLKREAQRGTDTQYF
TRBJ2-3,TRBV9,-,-,TGTGCCAGCAGCGGAGCGGAAGAGACCACAGATACGCAGTATTTT,CASSGAEETTDTQYF
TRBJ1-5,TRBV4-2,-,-,TGTGCCAGCAGCCAGCACCGGGATGGGGAGCCCCAGCATTTT,CASSQHRDGEPQHF
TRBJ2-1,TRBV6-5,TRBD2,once,TGTGCCAGCAGTCCAACTAGCGGGGGGGCCGGTGAGCAGTTCTTC,CASSPTSGGAGEQFF
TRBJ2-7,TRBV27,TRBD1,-,TGTGCCAGCCGGGACAGTGGTTTATACGAGCAGTACTTC,CASRDSGLYEQYF
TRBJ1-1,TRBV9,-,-,TGTGCCAGCAGCGTAGGAATCGGAGAAAACACTGAAGCTTTCTTT,CASSVGIGENTEAFF
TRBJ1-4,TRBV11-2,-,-,TGTGCCAGCAGCTTACGCAGGGAAGAAAAACTGTTTTTT,CASSLRREEKLFF
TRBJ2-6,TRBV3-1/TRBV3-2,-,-,TGTGCCAGCAGCCTGTCAGGGGCCAACGTCCTGACTTTC,CASSLSGANVLTF
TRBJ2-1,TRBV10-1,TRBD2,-,TGCGCCAGCAGTGGGGTTGCGGGAGGGCCCAACAATGAGCAGTTCTTC,CASSGVAGGPNNEQFF
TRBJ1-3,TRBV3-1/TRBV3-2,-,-,TGTGCCAGCAGCCTTTCGGGTCACGGGGGAAACACCATATATTTT,CASSLSGHGGNTIYF
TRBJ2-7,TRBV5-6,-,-,TGTGCCAGCAGCTTGGAAACAGGGTGGGAGCAGTACTTC,CASSLETGWEQYF
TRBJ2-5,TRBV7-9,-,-,TGTGCCAGCAGCCATCCAGGGATTTGGGAGACCCAGTACTTC,CASSHPGIWETQYF
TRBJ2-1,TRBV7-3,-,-,TGTGCCAGCAGCTTAGGAGCGGTGTCCTACAATGAGCAGTTCTTC,CASSLGAVSYNEQFF
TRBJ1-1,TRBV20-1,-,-,TGCAGTGCTAGGGGGCGGCATGAAGCTTTCTTT,CSARGRHEAFF
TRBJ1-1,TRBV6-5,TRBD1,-,TGTGCCAGCAGCCGGGGACAGGGGGTAGCTTTCTTT,CASSRGQGVAFF